These T cell receptor beta chains were read from a single sample in a study of T cell clonotyping in hematopoietic cell transplantation. Profiling relied on immunoSEQ multiplex PCR, and the TCRdb table lists in-frame clones only, not all of them. The table has some 17,000 clones, 60% to 75% seen once. The sample consisted of peripheral blood mononuclear cells. The origin of the receptors is a woman aged 60-70 years in good health. Some clones in this sample may be carry-over from other donors' samples. CDR3s include the opening cysteine and the closing phenylalanine or tryptophan. The order of the fields is J gene, CDR3 length, clone size, V gene, D gene, CDR3 protein, CDR3 DNA. The D gene is left open where the match is weak. Clone size is shown for a subset of rows, as once, few, many or a class of expanded clone.

J gene: TRBJ1-1
CDR3 length: 12
clone size: NA
V gene: TRBV19
D gene: NA
CDR3 protein: CASSIGPEGAFF
CDR3 DNA: TGTGCCAGTAGTATCGGACCCGAAGGAGCTTTCTTT

J gene: TRBJ1-5
CDR3 length: 14
clone size: NA
V gene: TRBV10-3
D gene: NA
CDR3 protein: CATTPGSHNQPQHF
CDR3 DNA: TGTGCCACCACCCCCGGGTCGCACAATCAGCCCCAGCATTTT

J gene: TRBJ2-1
CDR3 length: 15
clone size: NA
V gene: TRBV5-4
D gene: NA
CDR3 protein: CASSLEGGLDFRQFF
CDR3 DNA: TGTGCCAGCAGCTTGGAGGGGGGGCTGGACTTTCGGCAGTTCTTC

J gene: TRBJ2-5
CDR3 length: 14
clone size: once
V gene: TRBV2
D gene: NA
CDR3 protein: CASRGDSTQETQYF
CDR3 DNA: TGTGCCAGCAGGGGTGACAGCACCCAAGAGACCCAGTACTTC

J gene: TRBJ2-7
CDR3 length: 12
clone size: NA
V gene: TRBV5-1
D gene: NA
CDR3 protein: CASGQDGYEQYF
CDR3 DNA: TGCGCCAGCGGTCAGGACGGATACGAGCAGTACTTC

J gene: TRBJ2-3
CDR3 length: 16
clone size: few
V gene: TRBV9
D gene: TRBD2
CDR3 protein: CASSTGTSDGTDTQYF
CDR3 DNA: TGTGCCAGCAGCACCGGGACTAGCGACGGCACAGATACGCAGTATTTT

J gene: TRBJ2-7
CDR3 length: 13
clone size: NA
V gene: TRBV5-4
D gene: TRBD1
CDR3 protein: CASSMDRVDEQYF
CDR3 DNA: TGTGCCAGCAGCATGGACAGGGTGGACGAGCAGTACTTC

J gene: TRBJ2-7
CDR3 length: 14
clone size: few
V gene: TRBV6-5
D gene: NA
CDR3 protein: CASSYLSGPYEQYF
CDR3 DNA: TGTGCCAGCAGTTACCTTAGCGGTCCCTACGAGCAGTACTTC

J gene: TRBJ2-7
CDR3 length: 18
clone size: NA
V gene: TRBV4-2
D gene: TRBD2
CDR3 protein: CASSQEYEEAAGAYEQYF
CDR3 DNA: TGTGCCAGCAGCCAAGAGTACGAAGAGGCAGCGGGAGCCTACGAGCAGTACTTC

J gene: TRBJ2-7
CDR3 length: 14
clone size: once
V gene: TRBV6-6
D gene: TRBD1
CDR3 protein: CASSSGTGGREQYF
CDR3 DNA: TGTGCCAGCAGTTCCGGGACAGGGGGCCGCGAGCAGTACTTC

J gene: TRBJ1-2
CDR3 length: 15
clone size: NA
V gene: TRBV28
D gene: NA
CDR3 protein: CASSLGQLPNYGYTF
CDR3 DNA: TGTGCCAGCAGCCTAGGACAGTTGCCCAACTATGGCTACACCTTC

J gene: TRBJ2-5
CDR3 length: 15
clone size: NA
V gene: TRBV7-2
D gene: NA
CDR3 protein: CASSRGHGGLETQYF
CDR3 DNA: TGTGCCAGCAGCCGGGGGCACGGGGGTTTAGAGACCCAGTACTTC

J gene: TRBJ1-2
CDR3 length: 15
clone size: NA
V gene: TRBV19
D gene: NA
CDR3 protein: CASSIASYSNYGYTF
CDR3 DNA: TGTGCCAGTAGTATAGCGAGCTATTCTAACTATGGCTACACCTTC

J gene: TRBJ2-7
CDR3 length: 13
clone size: NA
V gene: TRBV6-5
D gene: NA
CDR3 protein: CASKFGLTYEQYF
CDR3 DNA: TGTGCCAGCAAGTTCGGCTTGACCTACGAGCAGTACTTC

J gene: TRBJ1-2
CDR3 length: 13
clone size: NA
V gene: TRBV6-5
D gene: NA
CDR3 protein: CATRGGRAGGYTF
CDR3 DNA: TGTGCTACCAGAGGAGGTCGAGCGGGGGGCTACACCTTC

J gene: TRBJ2-3
CDR3 length: 12
clone size: NA
V gene: TRBV19
D gene: NA
CDR3 protein: CASPSGSDTQYF
CDR3 DNA: TGTGCCAGCCCATCCGGGTCCGATACGCAGTATTTT

J gene: TRBJ2-4
CDR3 length: 16
clone size: NA
V gene: TRBV19
D gene: NA
CDR3 protein: CASSIGAVIAKNIQYF
CDR3 DNA: TGTGCCAGTAGTATAGGGGCAGTTATAGCCAAAAACATTCAGTACTTC

J gene: TRBJ1-2
CDR3 length: 14
clone size: once
V gene: TRBV25-1
D gene: TRBD1
CDR3 protein: CASSAVRDRDGYTF
CDR3 DNA: TGTGCCAGCAGCGCTGTCAGGGACAGGGATGGCTACACCTTC

J gene: TRBJ2-7
CDR3 length: 11
clone size: few
V gene: TRBV20-1
D gene: TRBD1
CDR3 protein: CSAGQGTEQYF
CDR3 DNA: TGCAGTGCTGGACAGGGGACCGAGCAGTACTTC

J gene: TRBJ1-4
CDR3 length: 16
clone size: few
V gene: TRBV7-8
D gene: NA
CDR3 protein: CASSLYSGQRNEKLFF
CDR3 DNA: TGTGCCAGCAGCTTGTACAGCGGACAGCGTAATGAAAAACTGTTTTTT

J gene: TRBJ1-1
CDR3 length: 12
clone size: NA
V gene: TRBV4-1
D gene: NA
CDR3 protein: CASSQAGLRAFF
CDR3 DNA: TGCGCCAGCAGCCAGGCGGGGCTTCGTGCTTTCTTT

J gene: TRBJ1-2
CDR3 length: 14
clone size: NA
V gene: TRBV4-3
D gene: NA
CDR3 protein: CASSQEDSFYGYTF
CDR3 DNA: TGCGCCAGCAGCCAAGAAGACAGTTTTTATGGCTACACCTTC

J gene: TRBJ2-7
CDR3 length: 15
clone size: once
V gene: TRBV4-2
D gene: NA
CDR3 protein: CASSQDGGASYEQYF
CDR3 DNA: TGTGCCAGCAGCCAAGACGGCGGGGCCTCCTACGAGCAGTACTTC

J gene: TRBJ1-2
CDR3 length: 15
clone size: few
V gene: TRBV28
D gene: TRBD1
CDR3 protein: CASSPSGTENYGYTF
CDR3 DNA: TGTGCCAGCAGTCCATCCGGGACAGAGAACTATGGCTACACCTTC

J gene: TRBJ1-6
CDR3 length: 14
clone size: few
V gene: TRBV5-1
D gene: NA
CDR3 protein: CASSLATAGSPLHF
CDR3 DNA: TGCGCCAGCAGCTTGGCAACAGCGGGATCACCCCTCCACTTT

J gene: TRBJ1-2
CDR3 length: 13
clone size: NA
V gene: TRBV2
D gene: TRBD1
CDR3 protein: CASRGQGVYGYTF
CDR3 DNA: TGTGCCAGCAGAGGACAGGGAGTTTATGGCTACACCTTC

J gene: TRBJ1-3
CDR3 length: 18
clone size: NA
V gene: TRBV5-4
D gene: TRBD1
CDR3 protein: CASSYGQGGMSSGNTIYF
CDR3 DNA: TGTGCCAGCAGCTACGGACAGGGGGGCATGAGCTCTGGAAACACCATATATTTT

J gene: TRBJ1-2
CDR3 length: 14
clone size: few
V gene: TRBV19
D gene: NA
CDR3 protein: CASSIQGTNYGYTF
CDR3 DNA: TGTGCCAGTAGTATACAGGGGACTAACTATGGCTACACCTTC

J gene: TRBJ2-7
CDR3 length: 14
clone size: few
V gene: TRBV5-1
D gene: TRBD2
CDR3 protein: CASSLASGTNEQYF
CDR3 DNA: TGCGCCAGCAGCTTGGCCAGCGGGACGAACGAGCAGTACTTC

J gene: TRBJ1-1
CDR3 length: 13
clone size: few
V gene: TRBV6-5
D gene: NA
CDR3 protein: CASSPSGNTEAFF
CDR3 DNA: TGTGCCAGCAGTCCATCAGGGAACACTGAAGCTTTCTTT

J gene: TRBJ2-7
CDR3 length: 15
clone size: NA
V gene: TRBV9
D gene: NA
CDR3 protein: CASSVGLFPPYEQYF
CDR3 DNA: TGTGCCAGCAGCGTCGGACTTTTCCCCCCCTACGAGCAGTACTTC

J gene: TRBJ1-5
CDR3 length: 12
clone size: NA
V gene: TRBV30
D gene: NA
CDR3 protein: CAWGRRFGPQHF
CDR3 DNA: TGTGCCTGGGGAAGAAGGTTCGGGCCCCAGCATTTT

J gene: TRBJ2-2
CDR3 length: 12
clone size: NA
V gene: TRBV2
D gene: NA
CDR3 protein: CASRAYTGELFF
CDR3 DNA: TGTGCCAGCCGGGCCTACACCGGGGAGCTGTTTTTT

J gene: TRBJ1-2
CDR3 length: 13
clone size: NA
V gene: TRBV7-2
D gene: NA
CDR3 protein: CASSSTISYGYTF
CDR3 DNA: TGTGCCAGCAGCTCCACAATATCCTATGGCTACACCTTC

J gene: TRBJ1-2
CDR3 length: 14
clone size: few
V gene: TRBV5-4
D gene: NA
CDR3 protein: CASSLVAGLYGYTF
CDR3 DNA: TGTGCCAGCAGCTTGGTGGCGGGCCTCTATGGCTACACCTTC

J gene: TRBJ1-5
CDR3 length: 14
clone size: NA
V gene: TRBV2
D gene: TRBD1
CDR3 protein: CASSRTGNNQPQHF
CDR3 DNA: TGTGCCAGCAGTCGGACAGGGAATAATCAGCCCCAGCATTTT

J gene: TRBJ2-1
CDR3 length: 11
clone size: NA
V gene: TRBV28
D gene: NA
CDR3 protein: CASSFLGEQFF
CDR3 DNA: TGTGCCAGCAGTTTCCTCGGTGAGCAGTTCTTC

J gene: TRBJ1-2
CDR3 length: 14
clone size: NA
V gene: TRBV7-2
D gene: TRBD1
CDR3 protein: CASSDRVANYGYTF
CDR3 DNA: TGTGCCAGCAGCGACAGGGTAGCTAACTATGGCTACACCTTC

J gene: TRBJ2-2
CDR3 length: 14
clone size: NA
V gene: TRBV30
D gene: TRBD1
CDR3 protein: CAWRTGGGTGELFF
CDR3 DNA: TGTGCCTGGAGAACAGGGGGCGGTACCGGGGAGCTGTTTTTT

J gene: TRBJ1-2
CDR3 length: 14
clone size: NA
V gene: TRBV5-4
D gene: NA
CDR3 protein: CASSPESGYYGYTF
CDR3 DNA: TGTGCCAGCAGCCCCGAGTCGGGGTACTATGGCTACACCTTC

J gene: TRBJ1-2
CDR3 length: 16
clone size: NA
V gene: TRBV7-8
D gene: NA
CDR3 protein: CASSLGRVGPADGYTF
CDR3 DNA: TGTGCCAGCAGCTTAGGACGGGTTGGCCCAGCCGACGGCTACACCTTC

J gene: TRBJ1-4
CDR3 length: 15
clone size: NA
V gene: TRBV4-2
D gene: TRBD1
CDR3 protein: CASSQGARGHEKLFF
CDR3 DNA: TGTGCCAGCAGCCAGGGGGCCAGGGGGCATGAAAAACTGTTTTTT

J gene: TRBJ1-5
CDR3 length: 16
clone size: NA
V gene: TRBV28
D gene: TRBD1
CDR3 protein: CASSGAGQGRDQPQHF
CDR3 DNA: TGTGCCAGCAGCGGGGCCGGACAGGGAAGGGATCAGCCCCAGCATTTT

J gene: TRBJ1-2
CDR3 length: 13
clone size: few
V gene: TRBV11-2
D gene: NA
CDR3 protein: CASSSNGYYGYTF
CDR3 DNA: TGTGCCAGCAGCTCCAACGGTTACTATGGCTACACCTTC

J gene: TRBJ1-1
CDR3 length: 14
clone size: few
V gene: TRBV10-1
D gene: NA
CDR3 protein: CATTGAGVETEAFF
CDR3 DNA: TGCGCCACTACCGGAGCAGGGGTGGAAACTGAAGCTTTCTTT

J gene: TRBJ2-3
CDR3 length: 14
clone size: NA
V gene: TRBV6-1
D gene: TRBD2
CDR3 protein: CASRTTSLTDTQYF
CDR3 DNA: TGTGCCAGCAGGACGACTAGCCTCACAGATACGCAGTATTTT

J gene: TRBJ2-2
CDR3 length: 16
clone size: NA
V gene: TRBV19
D gene: TRBD1
CDR3 protein: CASSLRQGEGSGELFF
CDR3 DNA: TGTGCCAGTAGTCTTCGACAGGGAGAGGGGTCCGGGGAGCTGTTTTTT

J gene: TRBJ2-5
CDR3 length: 14
clone size: NA
V gene: TRBV9
D gene: TRBD2
CDR3 protein: CASSLGLARETQYF
CDR3 DNA: TGTGCCAGCAGCCTGGGACTAGCGCGAGAGACCCAGTACTTC

J gene: TRBJ1-2
CDR3 length: 14
clone size: NA
V gene: TRBV9
D gene: NA
CDR3 protein: CASSAGGQHYGYTF
CDR3 DNA: TGTGCCAGCAGCGCCGGAGGACAGCACTATGGCTACACCTTC

J gene: TRBJ1-2
CDR3 length: 15
clone size: NA
V gene: TRBV7-2
D gene: TRBD1
CDR3 protein: CASSSGTGANYGYTF
CDR3 DNA: TGTGCCAGCAGCTCCGGGACAGGGGCCAACTATGGCTACACCTTC

J gene: TRBJ1-6
CDR3 length: 15
clone size: NA
V gene: TRBV5-4
D gene: NA
CDR3 protein: CASSQLDRSNSPLHF
CDR3 DNA: TGTGCCAGCAGTCAGTTGGACAGATCAAATTCACCCCTCCACTTT

J gene: TRBJ1-5
CDR3 length: 13
clone size: few
V gene: TRBV28
D gene: NA
CDR3 protein: CASSGWEGEPQHF
CDR3 DNA: TGTGCCAGCAGTGGTTGGGAGGGGGAGCCCCAGCATTTT

J gene: TRBJ1-2
CDR3 length: 11
clone size: few
V gene: TRBV6-5
D gene: NA
CDR3 protein: CASMGPSGYTF
CDR3 DNA: TGTGCCAGCATGGGTCCTAGTGGCTACACCTTC

J gene: TRBJ1-1
CDR3 length: 15
clone size: NA
V gene: TRBV28
D gene: NA
CDR3 protein: CASSLRSRGITEAFF
CDR3 DNA: TGTGCCAGCAGTTTGAGGTCCAGGGGAATAACTGAAGCTTTCTTT

J gene: TRBJ2-7
CDR3 length: 13
clone size: NA
V gene: TRBV6-1
D gene: NA
CDR3 protein: CASMSKAGYEQYF
CDR3 DNA: TGTGCCAGCATGTCCAAGGCAGGCTACGAGCAGTACTTC

J gene: TRBJ2-7
CDR3 length: 16
clone size: NA
V gene: TRBV28
D gene: NA
CDR3 protein: CASNSLGGGRDYEQYF
CDR3 DNA: TGTGCCAGCAACTCCTTGGGAGGGGGGCGGGACTACGAGCAGTACTTC

J gene: TRBJ2-3
CDR3 length: 15
clone size: once
V gene: TRBV19
D gene: NA
CDR3 protein: CASGSGTLRGNTQYF
CDR3 DNA: TGTGCCAGTGGTTCCGGGACGCTTCGCGGTAATACGCAGTATTTT